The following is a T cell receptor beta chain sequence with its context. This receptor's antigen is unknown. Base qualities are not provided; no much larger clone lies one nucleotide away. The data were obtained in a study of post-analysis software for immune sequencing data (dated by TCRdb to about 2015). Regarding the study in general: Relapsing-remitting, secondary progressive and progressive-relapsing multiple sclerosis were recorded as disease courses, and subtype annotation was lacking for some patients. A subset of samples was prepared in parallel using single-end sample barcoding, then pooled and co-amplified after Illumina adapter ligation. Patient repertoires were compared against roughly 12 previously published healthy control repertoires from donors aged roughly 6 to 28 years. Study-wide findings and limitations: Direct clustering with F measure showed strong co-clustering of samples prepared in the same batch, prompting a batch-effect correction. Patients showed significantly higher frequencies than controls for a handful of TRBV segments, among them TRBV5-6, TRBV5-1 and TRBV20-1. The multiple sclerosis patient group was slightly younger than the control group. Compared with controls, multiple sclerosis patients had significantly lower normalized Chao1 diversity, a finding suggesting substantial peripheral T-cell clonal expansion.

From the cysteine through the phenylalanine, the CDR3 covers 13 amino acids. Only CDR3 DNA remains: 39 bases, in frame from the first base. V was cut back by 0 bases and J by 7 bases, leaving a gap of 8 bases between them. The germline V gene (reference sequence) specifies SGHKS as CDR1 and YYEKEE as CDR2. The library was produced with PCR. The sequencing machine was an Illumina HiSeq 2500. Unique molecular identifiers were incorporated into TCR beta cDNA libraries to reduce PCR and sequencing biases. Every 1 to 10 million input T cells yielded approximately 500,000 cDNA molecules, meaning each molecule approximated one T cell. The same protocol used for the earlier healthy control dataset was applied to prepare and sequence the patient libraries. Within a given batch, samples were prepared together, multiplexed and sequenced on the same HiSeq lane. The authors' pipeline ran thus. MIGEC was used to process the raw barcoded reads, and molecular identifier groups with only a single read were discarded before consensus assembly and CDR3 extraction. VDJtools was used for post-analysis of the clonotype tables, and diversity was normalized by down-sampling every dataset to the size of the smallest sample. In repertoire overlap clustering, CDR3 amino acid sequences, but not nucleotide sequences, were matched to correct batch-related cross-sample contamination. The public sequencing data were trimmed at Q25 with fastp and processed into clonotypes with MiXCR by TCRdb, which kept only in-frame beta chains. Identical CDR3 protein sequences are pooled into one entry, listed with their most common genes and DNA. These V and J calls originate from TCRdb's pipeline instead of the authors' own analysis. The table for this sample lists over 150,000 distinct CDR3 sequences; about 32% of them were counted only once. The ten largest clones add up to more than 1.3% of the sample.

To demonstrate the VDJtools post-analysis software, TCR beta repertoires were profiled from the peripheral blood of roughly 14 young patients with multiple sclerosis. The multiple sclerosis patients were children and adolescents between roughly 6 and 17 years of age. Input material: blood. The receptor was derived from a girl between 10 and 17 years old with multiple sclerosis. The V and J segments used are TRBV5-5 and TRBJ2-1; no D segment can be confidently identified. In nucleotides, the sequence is TGTGCCAGCAGCTTGGCCCCACGGAATGAGCAGTTCTTC. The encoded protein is CASSLAPRNEQFF.